Presented here are 30 T cell receptor beta chains from one specimen sequenced in a study of blood T cell repertoires in COVID-19. This table comes from immunoSEQ multiplex PCR, and its TCRdb copy is limited to in-frame clones, with some not included. In the table there are roughly 180,000 clones, roughly 79% of which are singletons. The sample taken for sequencing was peripheral blood. All receptors come from a middle-aged woman with COVID-19, enrolled during active disease.

This clone appeared once. In DNA, the CDR3 is TGTGCCTGGCAGGGATTAGGTGAAAAACTGTTTTTT. It yields the protein CAWQGLGEKLFF. This chain links TRBV30 with TRBJ1-4; possibly TRBD1 for D (5 bases). This CDR3 region has 12 residues. The V gene lost 5 bases and the J gene lost 7 bases, with 11 bases spanning the gap. CDR1 is GTSNPN and CDR2 is SVGIG in the germline V gene (reference sequence). Based on the CDR3 plus reference TRBV30 and TRBJ1-4, the full variable domain is SQTIHQWPATLVQPVGSPLSLECTVEGTSNPNLYWYRQAAGRGLQLLFYSVGIGQISSEVPQNLSASRPQDRQFILSSKKLLLSDSGFYLCAWQGLGEKLFFGSGTQLSVL.

V usage is TRBV9 and J usage is TRBJ2-5; D is undetermined. The CDR3 consists of 15 residues. V was cut by 0 bases and J by 2 bases, with 11 bases left in between. Germline-derived CDR1 and CDR2 are SGDLS and YYNGEE. The CDR3 nucleotides read TGTGCCAGCAGCGTAGGCAGTCAACCTCAAGAGACCCAGTACTTC. Translation: CASSVGSQPQETQYF.

The V gene is TRBV30, the J gene TRBJ1-6; 7 bases align to TRBD1. After removal of 3 bases from V and 7 bases from J, the junction contained 3 bases not matched to a gene. This CDR3 spans 13 amino acids. The germline V gene has CDR1 GTSNPN and CDR2 SVGIG (reference sequence). The CDR3, as DNA: TGTGCCTGGAGACAGGGGTGGAATTCACCCCTCCACTTT. Amino acid sequence: CAWRQGWNSPLHF. Together with reference TRBV30 and TRBJ1-6, the CDR3 gives the full variable domain: SQTIHQWPATLVQPVGSPLSLECTVEGTSNPNLYWYRQAAGRGLQLLFYSVGIGQISSEVPQNLSASRPQDRQFILSSKKLLLSDSGFYLCAWRQGWNSPLHFGNGTRLTVT.

The chain uses TRBV29-1 and TRBJ1-1; tentatively, D is TRBD1 (5 bases). The germline V and J ends were trimmed by 7 bases and 0 bases, with 12 bases remaining between them. Germline V gene data show CDR1 as SQVTM and CDR2 as ANQGSEA. This CDR3 contains 13 residues. CDR3 region: CSAPGGMNTEAFF. DNA of the CDR3: TGCAGCGCCCCGGGGGGGATGAACACTGAAGCTTTCTTT.

A remark on this clone: At the DNA level, this CDR3 is encoded by other sequences in the same sample as well. This chain uses TRBV15 with TRBJ2-5; 8 bases map to TRBD1. J gave up 5 bases and V 0 bases, and 2 bases lay outside the gene matches. This CDR3 region has 14 residues. The germline gives CDR1 LNHNV, CDR2 YYDKDF (reference sequence). CDR3 loop: CATSRDRGQETQYF. The CDR3 region has the DNA TGTGCCACCAGCAGAGACAGGGGGCAGGAGACCCAGTACTTC.

CDR3 DNA: TGTGCCAGCAGCTTCGTTGCGGGAGATAACACCGGGGAGCTGTTTTTT. Protein sequence: CASSFVAGDNTGELFF. V and J are TRBV11-2 and TRBJ2-2; TRBD2 aligns across 7 bases. V gave up 3 bases and J gave up 2 bases; unmatched junction bases: 6. Germline CDR1 reads SGHAT; CDR2 reads FQNNGV. The CDR3 totals 16 residues.

This clone came up a few times. The gene calls are TRBV15 and TRBJ1-2; perhaps TRBD1 as D (5 bases). Trimming shortened V by 5 bases and J by 7 bases, and 17 bases separated the two germline ends. From germline, CDR1 is LNHNV and CDR2 YYDKDF (reference sequence). The CDR3 totals 14 residues. Here the CDR3 reads CATSPGETMFGYTF. CDR3 nucleotide sequence: TGTGCCACCAGCCCGGGGGAAACTATGTTTGGCTACACCTTC.

The J gene is TRBJ1-4, the V gene TRBV27, with TRBD1 matching over 7 bases. Trimming cost V 5 bases and J 3 bases; bases outside gene matches: 3. Germline V gives CDR1 MNHEY, CDR2 SMNVEV (reference sequence). The CDR3 has 14 amino acids. As DNA, the CDR3 is TGTGCCAGCAGTCCGGGGACAGCTAATGAAAAACTGTTTTTT. It encodes CASSPGTANEKLFF.

The J gene is TRBJ2-3, the V gene TRBV5-1; D uncertain. The CDR3 totals 15 residues. Trimming stripped 3 bases from V and 1 base from J, with 12 bases between. Germline CDR1 SGHRS, CDR2 YFSETQ. The CDR3 reads CASSSSGDRTDTQYF. In DNA form, the CDR3 reads TGCGCCAGCAGCTCCTCGGGTGACCGCACAGATACGCAGTATTTT.

The chain links TRBV11-2 to TRBJ2-7, with a tentative D call TRBD1 (5 bases). Between the trimmed V and J ends, which lost 8 bases and 3 bases, there was a span of 5 bases. The CDR3 sequence is 10 residues long. Germline values: CDR1 SGHAT, CDR2 FQNNGV. This CDR3 is CASGHYEQYV. CDR3 coding DNA: TGTGCCAGCGGACACTACGAGCAGTACGTC.

The gene calls are TRBV7-6 and TRBJ1-1, with 11 bases identical to TRBD1. V lost 5 bases to trimming and J lost 1 base; unmatched junction nucleotides: 6. The CDR3 has 16 amino acids. Germline CDR1 reads SGHVS; CDR2 reads FNYEAQ. CDR3 coding DNA: TGTGCCAGCAGCCCCGGGACAGGGGGATGGAACACTGAAGCTTTCTTT. The encoded protein is CASSPGTGGWNTEAFF.

V is TRBV10-1 and J is TRBJ2-1; weak D call: TRBD2 (5 bases). This CDR3 spans 15 amino acids. Trimming took 0 bases from V and 7 from J, leaving 13 bases between them. The germline V gene has CDR1 WNHNN and CDR2 SYGVQD (reference sequence). CDR3 protein: CASSESWGVGNEQFF. The CDR3 coding sequence is TGCGCCAGCAGTGAGTCTTGGGGAGTAGGGAATGAGCAGTTCTTC.

V and J are TRBV27 and TRBJ1-1; 12 bases map to TRBD1. With 3 bases clipped from V and 5 bases from J, the junction kept 1 base outside the gene matches. CDR1 is MNHEY, CDR2 SMNVEV, per germline (reference sequence). The CDR3 length is 14 residues. This CDR3 reads CASSLGQGATEAFF. The CDR3 bases are TGTGCCAGCAGTTTGGGACAGGGGGCGACTGAAGCTTTCTTT.

The chain uses TRBV10-3 and TRBJ2-7, with 8 bases aligning to TRBD2. The V gene end was trimmed by 0 bases and the J gene end by 0 bases; junction bases not matched to a gene: 1. Germline V lookup: CDR1 ENHRY, CDR2 SYGVKD. The CDR3 is made up of 15 amino acids. The CDR3 is CAISESSGSSYEQYF. CDR3 DNA: TGTGCCATCAGTGAGTCAAGCGGGAGCTCCTACGAGCAGTACTTC.

The chain employs TRBV7-8 and TRBJ1-4, with a possible D match to TRBD1 (5 bases). CDR1 SGHVS and CDR2 FQNEAQ come from the germline V gene. V lost 2 bases and J 3 bases, leaving 10 bases between the germline ends. The CDR3 loop spans 15 amino acids. The CDR3 region has the DNA TGTGCCAGCAGCTTACAGGGCGACCCTAATGAAAAACTGTTTTTT. Residues: CASSLQGDPNEKLFF.

This sequence joins TRBV4-1 and TRBJ1-4; D perhaps matches TRBD1 (6 bases). The CDR3 extends over 14 amino acids. V was shortened by 5 bases and J by 4 bases, with 11 bases between the two germline ends. Germline V lookup: CDR1 MGHRA, CDR2 YSYEKL. CDR3 coding DNA: TGCGCCAGCAGCGAGAGGACAGATAATGAAAAACTGTTTTTT. Translation gives CASSERTDNEKLFF.

The chain carries TRBV6-4 and TRBJ1-6; unclear D gene. The CDR3 length is 13 residues. V was clipped by 3 bases and J by 7 bases, with 7 bases between them. Germline assignment: CDR1 MRHNA and CDR2 SNTAGT. The chain's CDR3 is CASSDQKNSPLHF. Here the CDR3 DNA reads TGTGCCAGCAGTGATCAGAAGAATTCACCCCTCCACTTT.

The V gene is TRBV7-6, the J gene TRBJ1-1, with a tentative D call TRBD1 (5 bases). The CDR3 extends over 15 amino acids. Looked up from germline, CDR1 is SGHVS and CDR2 is FNYEAQ. V lost 2 bases and J lost 6, with 16 bases in between. CDR3 DNA sequence: TGTGCCAGCAGCTTACCCCTCACCAGGGCCCCTGAAGCTTTCTTT. The encoded protein is CASSLPLTRAPEAFF.

V usage is TRBV2 and J usage is TRBJ1-4, with 7 nucleotides matching TRBD1. Germline CDR1 and CDR2: SNHLY and FYNNEI. J lost 4 bases, V lost 4 bases, and 12 bases had no gene match. The length of the CDR3 is 17 residues. The CDR3 nucleotides are TGTGCCAGCAGTGCGGACAGGCCGCAGTTCTATAATGAAAAACTGTTTTTT. Protein product: CASSADRPQFYNEKLFF.

This chain joins TRBV30 and TRBJ1-5; 7 bases line up with TRBD1. Trimming removed 0 bases from V and 2 bases from J; junction bases left unmatched: 7. The CDR3 contains 16 residues. The germline V gene encodes CDR1 GTSNPN and CDR2 SVGIG (reference sequence). The CDR3 here is CAWSVPGGIGNQPQHF. The CDR3, as DNA: TGTGCCTGGAGTGTACCAGGGGGGATTGGCAATCAGCCCCAGCATTTT.

The CDR3 reads CASSQGVSNTGELFF. The CDR3 DNA is TGCGCCAGCAGCCAAGGAGTTTCGAACACCGGGGAGCTGTTTTTT. This chain links TRBV4-1 with TRBJ2-2, with D unresolved. CDR1 and CDR2 from the germline V gene are MGHRA and YSYEKL. V was shortened by 1 base and J by 0 bases, with 6 bases between the two germline ends. CDR3 length: 15 amino acids.

V usage is TRBV19 and J usage is TRBJ1-2, with a possible D match to TRBD1 (5 bases). Trimming pared 8 bases from V and 0 bases from J, leaving 13 bases between. This CDR3 region has 14 residues. Germline V gives CDR1 LNHDA, CDR2 SQIVND (reference sequence). CDR3 sequence reads: CASRYDSTNYGYTF. The CDR3, as DNA: TGTGCCAGTCGTTATGACAGTACTAACTATGGCTACACCTTC.

The chain carries TRBV19 and TRBJ2-2; maybe TRBD2 (7 bases). This CDR3 spans 15 amino acids. Germline V gene data show CDR1 as LNHDA and CDR2 as SQIVND (reference sequence). V was clipped by 3 bases and J by 4 bases, with 12 bases between them. The CDR3, as DNA: TGTGCCAGTAGTATGGACGGGGGGCCCACCGGGGAGCTGTTTTTT. It codes for CASSMDGGPTGELFF. The full variable domain, in which reference TRBV19 and TRBJ2-2 provide the parts outside the CDR3, is DGGITQSPKYLFRKEGQNVTLSCEQNLNHDAMYWYRQDPGQGLRLIYYSQIVNDFQKGDIAEGYSVSREKKESFPLTVTSAQKNPTAFYLCASSMDGGPTGELFFGEGSRLTVL.

The chain is built from TRBV7-2 and TRBJ2-5; tentative D call: TRBD2 (5 bases). Germline assignment: CDR1 SGHTA and CDR2 FQGNSA. V shed 4 bases and J shed 4 bases, with 10 bases lying between them. The CDR3 runs 13 residues. The CDR3 DNA follows: TGTGCCAGCAGCTCCGGACTTCCAGAGACCCAGTACTTC. Protein product: CASSSGLPETQYF.

V usage is TRBV10-2 and J usage is TRBJ2-1; TRBD1 might be the D (5 bases). Germline V gives CDR1 WSHSY, CDR2 SAAADI. This CDR3 has 11 amino acids. V was pared by 6 bases and J by 7 bases, with 7 bases between. Written as DNA, the CDR3 is TGCGCCAGCAGCAGACAGAATGAGCAGTTCTTC. It encodes CASSRQNEQFF.

This rearrangement joins TRBV24-1 to TRBJ2-1, with D perhaps TRBD2 (5 bases). Germline-derived CDR1 and CDR2 are KGHDR and SFDVKD. This CDR3 comprises 13 residues. Trimming took 3 bases from V and 9 from J, leaving 11 bases between them. The CDR3 nucleotides are TGTGCCACCAGTGATACGACTGGAGGTGAGCAGTTCTTC. Amino acid sequence: CATSDTTGGEQFF.

The V gene is TRBV6-5, the J gene TRBJ2-7; tentatively, D is TRBD1 (6 bases). CDR1 and CDR2 from the germline V gene are MNHEY and SVGAGI. The CDR3 spans 13 residues. V lost 6 bases, J lost 4 bases, and 13 bases lay in between. In DNA, the CDR3 is TGTGCCAGCAGAAGAGGACAGTTTTACGAGCAGTACTTC. Translated, it gives CASRRGQFYEQYF.

V and J are TRBV7-9 and TRBJ2-3; 8 positions agree with TRBD1. This CDR3 comprises 15 residues. From germline, CDR1 is SEHNR and CDR2 FQNEAQ (reference sequence). V was pared by 4 bases and J by 2 bases, with 5 bases of the junction left unmatched. CDR3 nucleotides: TGTGCCAGCAGCTCTTACAGGGGGAACACAGATACGCAGTATTTT. Translation: CASSSYRGNTDTQYF.

The chain links TRBV27 to TRBJ2-1; 11 bases match TRBD2. V shed 5 bases, J shed 3 bases, and the junction held 3 bases outside the gene matches. The CDR3 is made up of 15 amino acids. The V gene's germline CDR1 is MNHEY and CDR2 SMNVEV (reference sequence). The CDR3 sequence is CASSSGTSGYNEQFF. The CDR3 DNA reads as TGTGCCAGCAGTAGCGGGACTAGCGGCTACAATGAGCAGTTCTTC.

A single count supports this clone. The chain recombines TRBV19 with TRBJ2-7; perhaps TRBD2 as D (6 bases). The CDR3 spans 15 residues. Trimming left V 8 bases short and J 5 bases short, with 22 bases between. The germline gives CDR1 LNHDA, CDR2 SQIVND (reference sequence). The CDR3 protein is CASGGTGSAADEQYF. DNA of the CDR3: TGTGCCAGTGGCGGGACCGGGTCTGCCGCGGACGAGCAGTACTTC.